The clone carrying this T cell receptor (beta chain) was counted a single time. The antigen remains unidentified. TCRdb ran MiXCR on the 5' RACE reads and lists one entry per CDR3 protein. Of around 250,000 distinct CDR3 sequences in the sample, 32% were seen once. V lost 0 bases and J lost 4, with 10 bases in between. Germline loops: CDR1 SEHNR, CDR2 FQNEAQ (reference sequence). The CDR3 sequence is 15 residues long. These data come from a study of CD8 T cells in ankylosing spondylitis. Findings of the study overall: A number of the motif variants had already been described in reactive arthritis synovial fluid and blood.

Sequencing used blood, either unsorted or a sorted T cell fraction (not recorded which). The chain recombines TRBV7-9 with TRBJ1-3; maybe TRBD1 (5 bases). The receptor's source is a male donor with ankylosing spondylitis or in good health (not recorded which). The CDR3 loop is CASSLARTPGNTIYF. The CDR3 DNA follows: TGTGCCAGCAGCTTAGCCCGGACACCGGGAAACACCATATATTTT.